This TCR beta chain is drawn from a study of T-cell memory formation after mild COVID-19. Study outcomes and limitations: Clones shrinking between day 15 and 85 showed a balanced CD4/CD8 split, and those that grew later tilted toward CD4+. Within pre-infection memory, some responding clones were found, suggesting cross-reactive memory joined.

The CDR3 is 16 amino acids. CDR1 is DFQATT, CDR2 SNEGSKA, per germline (reference sequence). Losses at the gene ends were 3 bases for V and 1 base for J; bases not matched to a gene: 8. This clonotype has more than one count but fewer than ten. Its antigen is not identified. TCRdb re-called the 5' RACE reads through MiXCR, storing one row per CDR3 protein. The data hold roughly 200,000 distinct CDR3 sequences, with 16% observed a single time. The gene calls are TRBV20-1 and TRBJ2-1, with TRBD2 matching over 8 bases. The sample comprised PBMCs or a T cell subset sorted from them (not recorded which). This TCR was sampled from an adult woman who had mild COVID-19 (a few samples of this study predate the infection). Cell type and time point are not known. CDR3 protein: CSARVRGGPSYNEQFF. As DNA, the CDR3 is TGCAGTGCTAGGGTACGGGGGGGACCGTCCTACAATGAGCAGTTCTTC.